The present T cell receptor (beta chain) was sequenced within a study of T-cell memory formation after mild COVID-19. Germline CDR1 is LGHDT and CDR2 is YNNKEL (reference sequence). CDR3 size: 14 residues. Trimming cost V 2 bases and J 7 bases, with 14 bases left between them. Each CDR3 protein gets one entry after TCRdb re-called the 5' RACE reads with MiXCR. Seen here are 350,000 to 500,000 distinct CDR3 sequences, 20% to 30% observed once, and the top ten hold over 10%. Sequencing was done on a sample of PBMCs or a T cell subset sorted from them (not recorded which). The J gene is TRBJ1-1, the V gene TRBV3-1; D call uncertain. This receptor was obtained from an adult woman who had mild COVID-19 (a few samples of this study predate the infection). Cell type and time point are not known. The DNA of the CDR3 is TGTGCCAGCAGCCAAATACCCAGTTTCAGTGAAGCTTTCTTT. Protein: CASSQIPSFSEAFF. Full variable domain (missing parts from reference TRBV3-1 and TRBJ1-1): DTAVSQTPKYLVTQMGNDKSIKCEQNLGHDTMYWYKQDSKKFLKIMFSYNNKELIINETVPNRFSPKSPDKAHLNLHINSLELGDSAVYFCASSQIPSFSEAFFGQGTRLTVV.